This record concerns one TCR beta chain sequence. The read terminates 3 residues ahead of where the CDR3 ends, so the germline J gene completes it. This sample stems from a study of T cells in women clearing cervical HPV infection. For the study at large: Cases' blood sampling followed lesion detection by median about 150 days (90 to 200). With HLA typing for only a few women, HLA confounding remains possible.

All donors had a single incident cervical HPV16 infection, not prevalent. HPV was found by MY09/MY11 PCR and dot-blot genotyping. The V end was cut by 0 bases, the J end by 5 bases, with 13 bases between. The CDR3 has 15 amino acids. Germline V gene sequence: CDR1 SGHDN, CDR2 FVKESK. Method: immunoSEQ multiplex PCR; TCRdb's copy keeps in-frame clones and lacks some. In all, the sample yields some 25,000 clones. The chain carries TRBV14 and TRBJ2-5, with D unresolved. Sample: blood buffy coat. The origin of this receptor is a woman between 18 and 70 years old with a cervical HPV16 infection that either progressed to CIN3+ or cleared (not recorded which). The CDR3 spells CASSQEFGALETQYF. The part of the CDR3 DNA that was read is TGTGCCAGCAGCCAAGAGTTTGGAGCGCTGGAGACC.